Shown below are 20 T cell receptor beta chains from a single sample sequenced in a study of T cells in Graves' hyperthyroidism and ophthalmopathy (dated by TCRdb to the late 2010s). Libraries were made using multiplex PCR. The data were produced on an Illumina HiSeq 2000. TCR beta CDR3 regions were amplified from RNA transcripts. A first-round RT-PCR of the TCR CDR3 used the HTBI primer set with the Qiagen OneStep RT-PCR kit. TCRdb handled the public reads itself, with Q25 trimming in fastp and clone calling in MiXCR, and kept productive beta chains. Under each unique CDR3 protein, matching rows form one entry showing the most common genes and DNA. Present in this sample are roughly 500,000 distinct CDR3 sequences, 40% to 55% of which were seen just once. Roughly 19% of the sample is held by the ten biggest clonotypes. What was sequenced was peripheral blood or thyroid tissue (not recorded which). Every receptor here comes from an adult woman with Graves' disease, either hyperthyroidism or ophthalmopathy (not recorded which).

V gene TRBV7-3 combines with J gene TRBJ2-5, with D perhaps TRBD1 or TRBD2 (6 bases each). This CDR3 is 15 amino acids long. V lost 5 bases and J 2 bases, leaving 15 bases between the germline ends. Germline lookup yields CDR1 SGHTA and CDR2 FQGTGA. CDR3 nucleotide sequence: TGTGCCAGCAGCCCCTCCGGGGGCCGTCAAGAGACCCAGTACTTC. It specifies CASSPSGGRQETQYF.

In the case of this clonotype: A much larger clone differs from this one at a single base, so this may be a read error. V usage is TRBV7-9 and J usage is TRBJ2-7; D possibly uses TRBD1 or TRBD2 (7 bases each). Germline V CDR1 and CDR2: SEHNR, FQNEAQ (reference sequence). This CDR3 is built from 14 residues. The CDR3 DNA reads TGTGCCAGCAGCCTTACAACAGGGGACTACGAGCGGTACTTC. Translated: CASSLTTGDYERYF.

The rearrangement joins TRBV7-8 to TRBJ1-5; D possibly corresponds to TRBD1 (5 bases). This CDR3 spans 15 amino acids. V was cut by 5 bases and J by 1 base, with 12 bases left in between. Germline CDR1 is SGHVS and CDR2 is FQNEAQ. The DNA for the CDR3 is TGTGCCAGCAGCCCGATAAGGGGCAGCAATCAGCCCCAGCATTTT. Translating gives CASSPIRGSNQPQHF.

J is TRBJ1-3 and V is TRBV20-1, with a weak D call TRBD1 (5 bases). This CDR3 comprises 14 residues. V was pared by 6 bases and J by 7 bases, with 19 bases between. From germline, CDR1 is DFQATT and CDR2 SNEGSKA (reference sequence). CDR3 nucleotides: TGCAGTGCACACGCCGGGACTAGCGCGAACACCATATATTTT. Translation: CSAHAGTSANTIYF.

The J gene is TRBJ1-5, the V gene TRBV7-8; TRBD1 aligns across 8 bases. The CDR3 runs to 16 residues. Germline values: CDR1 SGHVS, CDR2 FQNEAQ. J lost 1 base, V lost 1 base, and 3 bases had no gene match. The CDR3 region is CASSLGRQGSNQPQHF. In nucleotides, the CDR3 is TGTGCCAGCAGCTTAGGGAGACAGGGGAGCAATCAGCCCCAGCATTTT.

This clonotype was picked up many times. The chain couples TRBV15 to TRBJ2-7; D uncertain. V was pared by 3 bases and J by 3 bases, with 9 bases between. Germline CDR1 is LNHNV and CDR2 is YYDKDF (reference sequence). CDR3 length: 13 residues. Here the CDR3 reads CATSSDGRYEQYF. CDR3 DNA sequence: TGTGCCACCAGCAGTGACGGCCGCTACGAGCAGTACTTC.

The CDR3 protein is CASSVATTTEAFF. CDR3 DNA sequence: TGTGCCAGCAGCGTAGCTACTACAACTGAAGCTTTCTTT. The chain links TRBV9 to TRBJ1-1; D is unresolved. The CDR3 extends over 13 amino acids. The V end was cut by 0 bases, the J end by 5 bases, with 8 bases between. Per the germline V gene, CDR1 is SGDLS and CDR2 is YYNGEE. Together with reference TRBV9 and TRBJ1-1, the CDR3 gives the full variable domain: DSGVTQTPKHLITATGQRVTLRCSPRSGDLSVYWYQQSLDQGLQFLIQYYNGEERAKGNILERFSAQQFPDLHSELNLSSLELGDSALYFCASSVATTTEAFFGQGTRLTVV.

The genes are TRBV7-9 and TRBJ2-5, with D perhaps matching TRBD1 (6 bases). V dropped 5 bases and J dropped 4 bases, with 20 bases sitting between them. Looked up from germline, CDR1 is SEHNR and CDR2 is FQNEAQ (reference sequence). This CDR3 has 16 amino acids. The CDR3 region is CASSPPGVGQTETQYF. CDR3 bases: TGTGCCAGCAGCCCCCCAGGGGTCGGGCAGACAGAGACCCAGTACTTC. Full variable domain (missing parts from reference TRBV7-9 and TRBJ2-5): DTGVSQNPRHKITKRGQNVTFRCDPISEHNRLYWYRQTLGQGPEFLTYFQNEAQLEKSRLLSDRFSAERPKGSFSTLEIQRTEQGDSAMYLCASSPPGVGQTETQYFGPGTRLLVL.

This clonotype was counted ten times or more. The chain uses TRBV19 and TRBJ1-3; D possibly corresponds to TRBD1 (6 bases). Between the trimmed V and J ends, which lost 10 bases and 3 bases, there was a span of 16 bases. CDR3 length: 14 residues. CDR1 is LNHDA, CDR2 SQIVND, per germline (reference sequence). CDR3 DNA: TGTGCCACGTACGGTAACAGGGATGGAAACACCATATATTTT. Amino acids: CATYGNRDGNTIYF.

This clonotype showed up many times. CDR3: CASSPLGIKYEQYF. In nucleotides, the CDR3 is TGTGCCAGCAGCCCCCTGGGGATAAAATACGAGCAGTACTTC. The genes are TRBV11-2 and TRBJ2-7, with D unclear. CDR1 is SGHAT, CDR2 FQNNGV, per germline. V dropped 5 bases and J dropped 4 bases, with 15 bases sitting between them. The CDR3 loop spans 14 amino acids.

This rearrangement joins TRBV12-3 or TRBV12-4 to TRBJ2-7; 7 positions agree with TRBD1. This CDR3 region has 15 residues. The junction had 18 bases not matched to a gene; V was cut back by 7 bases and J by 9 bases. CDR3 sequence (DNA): TGTGCCAGCACTCGAGGGGACAGCTCACGAAGGGGGCAGTACTTC. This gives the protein CASTRGDSSRRGQYF.

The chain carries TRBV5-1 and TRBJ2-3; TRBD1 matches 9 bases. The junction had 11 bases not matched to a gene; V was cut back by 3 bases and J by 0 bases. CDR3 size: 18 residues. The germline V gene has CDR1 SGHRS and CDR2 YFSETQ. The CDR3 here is CASSYGQGSYSSTDTQYF. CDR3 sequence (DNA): TGCGCCAGCAGCTATGGACAGGGGTCATATTCTAGCACAGATACGCAGTATTTT. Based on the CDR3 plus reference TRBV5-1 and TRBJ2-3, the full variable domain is KAGVTQTPRYLIKTRGQQVTLSCSPISGHRSVSWYQQTPGQGLQFLFEYFSETQRNKGNFPGRFSGRQFSNSRSEMNVSTLELGDSALYLCASSYGQGSYSSTDTQYFGPGTRLTVL.

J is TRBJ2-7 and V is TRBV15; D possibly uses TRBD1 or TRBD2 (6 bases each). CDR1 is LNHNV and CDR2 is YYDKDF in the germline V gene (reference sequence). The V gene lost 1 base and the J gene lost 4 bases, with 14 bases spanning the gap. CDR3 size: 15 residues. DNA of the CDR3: TGTGCCACCAGCAGAGGGGGCGGGACACCATACGAGCAGTACTTC. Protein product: CATSRGGGTPYEQYF.

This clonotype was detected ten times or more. CDR3 sequence: CSASPSLEFYSNQPQHF. The CDR3 DNA sequence: TGCAGTGCTAGCCCTTCCTTAGAATTCTATAGCAATCAGCCCCAGCATTTT. The chain uses TRBV20-1 and TRBJ1-5; no definite D call. V gave up 3 bases and J gave up 0 bases, with 18 bases separating them. Germline values: CDR1 DFQATT, CDR2 SNEGSKA (reference sequence). This CDR3 is 17 amino acids long.

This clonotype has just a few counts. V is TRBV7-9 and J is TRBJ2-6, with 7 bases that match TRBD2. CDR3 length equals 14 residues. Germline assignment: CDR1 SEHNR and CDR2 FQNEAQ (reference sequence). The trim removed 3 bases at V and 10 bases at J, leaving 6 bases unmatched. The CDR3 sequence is CASSFAGVVNVLTF. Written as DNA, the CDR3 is TGTGCCAGCAGCTTTGCGGGGGTGGTGAACGTCCTGACTTTC.

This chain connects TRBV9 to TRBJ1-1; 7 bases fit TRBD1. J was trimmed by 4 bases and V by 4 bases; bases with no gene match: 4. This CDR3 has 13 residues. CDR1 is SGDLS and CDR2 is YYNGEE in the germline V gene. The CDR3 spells CASSLKGATEAFF. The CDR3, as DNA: TGTGCCAGCAGCCTTAAGGGGGCCACTGAAGCTTTCTTT.

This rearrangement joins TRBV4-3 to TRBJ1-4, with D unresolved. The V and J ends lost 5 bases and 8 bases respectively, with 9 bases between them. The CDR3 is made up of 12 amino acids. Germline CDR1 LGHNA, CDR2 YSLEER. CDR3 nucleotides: TGCGCCAGCAGCTCCCCGAAGGAAAAACTGTTTTTT. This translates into CASSSPKEKLFF.

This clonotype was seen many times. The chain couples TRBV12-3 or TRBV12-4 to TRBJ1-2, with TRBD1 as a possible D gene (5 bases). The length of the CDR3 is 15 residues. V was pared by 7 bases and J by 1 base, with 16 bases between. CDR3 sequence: CASTPRDGNNYGYTF. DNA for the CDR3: TGTGCCAGCACTCCCCGGGACGGGAATAACTATGGCTACACCTTC.

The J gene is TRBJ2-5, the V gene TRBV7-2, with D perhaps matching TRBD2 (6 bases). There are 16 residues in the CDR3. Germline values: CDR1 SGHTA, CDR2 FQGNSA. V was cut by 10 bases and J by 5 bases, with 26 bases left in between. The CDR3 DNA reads TGTGCCACTGCATCCTTGAGACTAGTGGAGATCGAGACCCAGTACTTC. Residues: CATASLRLVEIETQYF.

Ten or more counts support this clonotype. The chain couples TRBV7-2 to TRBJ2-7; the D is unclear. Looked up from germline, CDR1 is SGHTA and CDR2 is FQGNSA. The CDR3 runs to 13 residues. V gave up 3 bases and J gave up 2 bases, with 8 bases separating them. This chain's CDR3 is CASSLPVAYEQYF. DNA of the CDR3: TGTGCCAGCAGCTTGCCAGTAGCCTACGAGCAGTACTTC. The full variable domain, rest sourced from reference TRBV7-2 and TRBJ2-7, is GAGVSQSPSNKVTEKGKDVELRCDPISGHTALYWYRQSLGQGLEFLIYFQGNSAPDKSGLPSDRFSAERTGGSVSTLTIQRTQQEDSAVYLCASSLPVAYEQYFGPGTRLTVT.